A selection of T cell receptor beta chains follows, all from one sample in a study of shared clonotypes between healthy human individuals. TCRdb's table, derived via immunoSEQ multiplex PCR, lists solely in-frame clones and lacks some. Among about 330,000 clones listed, around 87% were seen once. Sequences were obtained from memory CD8+ T cells sorted from blood. These receptor sequences come from a man between 18 and 29 years old in good health. The CDR3 runs from the conserved cysteine through the conserved F or W. A D gene is named only where the DNA matches it firmly. Expanded clones get a size class; other rows say once, few or many, or leave the size out.

cdr3_aa cdr3_nt clone_size j_call cdr3_length d_call v_call
CASTAVTYNEQFF TGTGCCAGCACGGCCGTCACCTACAATGAGCAGTTCTTC few TRBJ2-1 13 - TRBV7-9
CASSPSGSNGETQYF TGTGCCAGCAGCCCTAGCGGGAGTAATGGAGAGACCCAGTACTTC - TRBJ2-5 15 TRBD2 TRBV7-2
CASSQDLAGLYEQYF TGCGCCAGCAGCCAAGATTTGGCCGGGCTCTACGAGCAGTACTTC - TRBJ2-7 15 - TRBV4-3
CASSVLSTDTQYF TGTGCCAGCAGCGTTTTGAGCACAGATACGCAGTATTTT - TRBJ2-3 13 - TRBV9
CSVEVGGYNEQFF TGCAGCGTTGAAGTGGGGGGTTACAATGAGCAGTTCTTC few TRBJ2-1 13 - TRBV29-1
CASMQGVGYEQYF TGTGCCAGCATGCAGGGTGTGGGTTACGAGCAGTACTTC - TRBJ2-7 13 - TRBV2
CASSDGASYEQYF TGTGCCAGCAGTGACGGCGCTTCCTACGAGCAGTACTTC once TRBJ2-7 13 - TRBV6-5
CASSDSLYYQETQYF TGTGCCAGCAGTGATTCCCTTTATTACCAAGAGACCCAGTACTTC - TRBJ2-5 15 - TRBV6-1
CASSQDGGVWAYEQYF TGCGCCAGCAGCCAAGATGGGGGGGTCTGGGCCTACGAGCAGTACTTC - TRBJ2-7 16 TRBD2 TRBV4-3
CASSFGRLSKNIQYF TGCGCCAGCAGCTTCGGACGATTATCCAAAAACATTCAGTACTTC once TRBJ2-4 15 - TRBV5-1
CASSSLRDNHQETQYF TGTGCCAGCAGCTCCCTGCGGGACAATCACCAAGAGACCCAGTACTTC - TRBJ2-5 16 - TRBV5-6
CASSQDRTEGNSPLHF TGCGCCAGCAGCCAAGACCGGACGGAAGGTAATTCACCCCTCCACTTT many TRBJ1-6 16 - TRBV4-3
CASSLRGSLEQYF TGTGCCAGCAGTTTACGGGGGTCCCTGGAGCAGTACTTC - TRBJ2-7 13 - TRBV27
CASSQNNEQFF TGTGCCAGCAGCCAAAACAATGAGCAGTTCTTC - TRBJ2-1 11 - TRBV9
CASSLSSMGFPGVEAFF TGTGCCAGCAGTTTATCCTCGATGGGGTTCCCCGGGGTTGAAGCTTTCTTT - TRBJ1-1 17 - TRBV27
CASSQDGHNSYNEQFF TGCGCCAGCAGCCAAGATGGACACAACTCCTACAATGAGCAGTTCTTC - TRBJ2-1 16 - TRBV4-1
CASSEQYEQYF TGCGCCAGCAGTGAGCAATACGAGCAGTACTTC - TRBJ2-7 11 - TRBV10-2
CASSSPLNYEQYF TGTGCCAGCAGCTCCCCCCTGAATTACGAGCAGTACTTC - TRBJ2-7 13 - TRBV7-9
CASSERQEGQPQHF TGTGCCAGCAGCGAAAGACAGGAGGGACAGCCCCAGCATTTT - TRBJ1-5 14 - TRBV7-6
CASSYGRGGRGTEAFF TGTGCCAGCAGTTACGGTCGAGGGGGGCGCGGCACTGAAGCTTTCTTT - TRBJ1-1 16 - TRBV6-5
CASSHGPASALKSYNEQFF TGTGCCAGCAGCCACGGGCCTGCGTCGGCATTAAAGTCCTACAATGAGCAGTTCTTC - TRBJ2-1 19 - TRBV9
CASSLARGWQDEQYF TGTGCCAGCAGCTTAGCTAGAGGGTGGCAGGACGAGCAGTACTTC - TRBJ2-7 15 - TRBV7-6
CASGLGSSYEQYF TGTGCCAGCGGACTAGGGAGCTCCTACGAGCAGTACTTC many TRBJ2-7 13 TRBD2 TRBV28
CASSLTPTQTSGGFKFF TGTGCCAGCTCACTGACCCCGACTCAGACTAGCGGGGGGTTCAAGTTCTTC - TRBJ2-1 17 TRBD2 TRBV18
CASSQGASISYEQYF TGCGCCAGCAGCCAGGGCGCTAGCATCTCCTACGAGCAGTACTTC - TRBJ2-7 15 - TRBV4-1